The 25 T cell receptor beta chains in this list originate from one sample, sequenced in a study of blood T cell repertoires in COVID-19 (dated by TCRdb to the early 2020s). Library preparation employed the immunoSEQ multiplex PCR assay. The source is immuneACCESS, and TCRdb retained only in-frame sequences with V and J called. Part of the clones is not carried over; for the studies checked, unresolved V genes explain less than half of this, and the remainder is unexplained. This sample is represented by about 58,000 clones; roughly nine tenths of them were singletons. The ten top clones hold approximately 9.2% of the sample. The specimen was peripheral blood. All receptors come from a woman between 70 and 85 years old with active COVID-19.

The chain recombines TRBV6-5 with TRBJ1-1; 8 positions agree with TRBD1. The CDR3 totals 15 residues. From germline, CDR1 is MNHEY and CDR2 SVGAGI. V was pared by 4 bases and J by 1 base, with 5 bases of the junction left unmatched. CDR3 amino acids: CASSSTGVGNTEAFF. CDR3 nucleotide sequence: TGTGCCAGCAGTTCGACAGGGGTTGGGAACACTGAAGCTTTCTTT.

For the CDR3, the DNA is TGTGCCAGCAGCTTGGGAGCGGGCACCTACGAGCAGTACTTC. Translating it yields CASSLGAGTYEQYF. V gene TRBV5-4 combines with J gene TRBJ2-7; a weak D match, TRBD2 (6 bases). Trimming removed 0 bases from V and 2 bases from J, with 9 bases in between. The CDR3 length is 14 residues. Germline V gives CDR1 SGHNT, CDR2 YYREEE (reference sequence).

The V gene is TRBV19, the J gene TRBJ2-1; 12 nucleotides align to TRBD2. With V trimmed by 4 bases and J by 7 bases, 5 bases remained unmatched. The CDR3 covers 15 residues. Per germline, CDR1 LNHDA and CDR2 SQIVND (reference sequence). The chain's CDR3 is CASSRGLAGWNEQFF. The CDR3 DNA is TGTGCCAGTAGTAGGGGACTAGCGGGTTGGAATGAGCAGTTCTTC.

This sequence joins TRBV24-1 and TRBJ2-7; a possible D gene is TRBD2 (6 bases). Germline CDR1 KGHDR, CDR2 SFDVKD. V shed 6 bases and J shed 5 bases, with 16 bases lying between them. The CDR3 length is 14 residues. The CDR3, as DNA: TGTGCCACCAGTCGTTCAAGCGGGCTGAACGAGCAGTACTTC. Its translation: CATSRSSGLNEQYF.

CDR3 DNA: TGTGCCAGCAGTCGGGACAGTGGAGGAAACACCATATATTTT. Translated, it gives CASSRDSGGNTIYF. This chain links TRBV2 with TRBJ1-3, with 7 bases lining up with TRBD1. The CDR3 contains 14 residues. V lost 5 bases, J lost 4 bases, and 5 bases stayed unmatched. Germline V lookup: CDR1 SNHLY, CDR2 FYNNEI.

The J gene is TRBJ1-2, the V gene TRBV28; 7 nucleotides line up with TRBD1. The CDR3 contains 16 residues. Germline V gene data show CDR1 as MDHEN and CDR2 as SYDVKM. V lost 2 bases to trimming and J lost 3 bases; unmatched junction nucleotides: 9. In DNA, the CDR3 is TGTGCCAGCAGTTTAGGGTCCCGGGACAGCCACTATGGCTACACCTTC. It encodes CASSLGSRDSHYGYTF.

This clone was seen a single time. V usage is TRBV27 and J usage is TRBJ2-1; 11 bases align to TRBD2. The ends lost 5 bases at V and 5 bases at J; junction bases unmatched: 11. Germline lookup yields CDR1 MNHEY and CDR2 SMNVEV (reference sequence). The CDR3 totals 17 residues. This CDR3 is CASSLQAGLAANNEQFF. CDR3 in DNA: TGTGCCAGCAGTCTCCAAGCGGGACTAGCGGCCAACAATGAGCAGTTCTTC.

CDR3 loop: CAGAAGVKEKLFF. The DNA for the CDR3 is TGTGCCGGGGCGGCAGGGGTTAAGGAAAAACTGTTTTTT. The chain links TRBV28 to TRBJ1-4; D possibly corresponds to TRBD1 (6 bases). Trimming stripped 11 bases from V and 8 bases from J, with 18 bases between. The CDR3 loop spans 13 amino acids. Per germline, CDR1 MDHEN and CDR2 SYDVKM.

The J gene is TRBJ2-1, the V gene TRBV28; D is uncertain. V lost 7 bases to trimming and J lost 0 bases, with 4 bases between them. From germline, CDR1 is MDHEN and CDR2 SYDVKM. The CDR3 loop spans 12 amino acids. CDR3 bases: TGTGCCAGCACCAGCTCCTACAATGAGCAGTTCTTC. Translation gives CASTSSYNEQFF.

This clone came up a few times. The DNA for the CDR3 is TGTGCCAGCAGCAAATATGGGCGGGAGGGCTTCTACAATGAGCAGTTCTTC. Amino acids: CASSKYGREGFYNEQFF. The rearrangement uses TRBV21-1 and TRBJ2-1; the table's D call, TRBD2, was not checked against the DNA. TRBV21-1 is a pseudogene segment. This CDR3 spans 17 amino acids.

This chain uses TRBV14 with TRBJ1-4, with 8 bases identical to TRBD1. The V gene's germline CDR1 is SGHDN and CDR2 FVKESK. The CDR3 runs 16 residues. With 2 bases clipped from V and 8 bases from J, the junction kept 10 bases outside the gene matches. The CDR3 nucleotides are TGTGCCAGCAGCCAACCGCAGGGGGCGTCTTGGGAAAAACTGTTTTTT. Translation gives CASSQPQGASWEKLFF.

J is TRBJ1-2 and V is TRBV30, with D possibly matching TRBD1 (6 bases). Germline loops: CDR1 GTSNPN, CDR2 SVGIG (reference sequence). The CDR3 totals 14 residues. V was cut by 0 bases and J by 8 bases, with 16 bases left in between. This chain's CDR3 is CAWSVPEQGKGYTF. CDR3 DNA sequence: TGTGCCTGGAGTGTACCAGAACAGGGAAAAGGCTACACCTTC.

This rearrangement joins TRBV3-1 (or the pseudogene TRBV3-2) to TRBJ2-5; a possible D gene is TRBD1 (6 bases). Between the trimmed V and J ends, which lost 5 bases and 5 bases, there was a span of 15 bases. The germline CDR1 and CDR2 sequences are LGHDT and YNNKEL (reference sequence). This CDR3 spans 14 amino acids. The CDR3 bases are TGTGCCAGCAGCGATAAACAGGGCTGGGAGACCCAGTACTTC. It is translated as CASSDKQGWETQYF.

This chain connects TRBV18 to TRBJ2-3; 9 bases match TRBD1. The germline V gene encodes CDR1 KGHSH and CDR2 LQKENI. CDR3 length: 16 amino acids. With V trimmed by 3 bases and J by 1 base, 5 bases remained unmatched. CDR3 sequence (DNA): TGTGCCAGCTCACCTTCCGGGACAGGGCGCACAGATACGCAGTATTTT. It is translated as CASSPSGTGRTDTQYF.

The DNA for the CDR3 is TGCGCCAGCAGCCCGGGACAGTTTTACAATGAGCAGTTCTTC. It translates to CASSPGQFYNEQFF. The chain couples TRBV5-1 to TRBJ2-1; 7 bases are a match to TRBD1. This CDR3 is built from 14 residues. Germline CDR1 and CDR2: SGHRS and YFSETQ. V was clipped by 4 bases and J by 4 bases; unmatched bases: 5. The variable domain in full, completed from reference TRBV5-1 and TRBJ2-1, reads KAGVTQTPRYLIKTRGQQVTLSCSPISGHRSVSWYQQTPGQGLQFLFEYFSETQRNKGNFPGRFSGRQFSNSRSEMNVSTLELGDSALYLCASSPGQFYNEQFFGPGTRLTVL.

This chain links TRBV5-1 with TRBJ2-3; 7 bases are shared with TRBD1. J was trimmed by 2 bases and V by 5 bases; bases with no gene match: 14. The CDR3 contains 17 residues. CDR1 is SGHRS and CDR2 is YFSETQ in the germline V gene. The CDR3 spells CASSFRMTGPFTDTQYF. The CDR3, as DNA: TGCGCCAGCAGTTTTCGTATGACAGGGCCTTTCACAGATACGCAGTATTTT.

The gene calls are TRBV7-6 and TRBJ2-2, with 10 bases identical to TRBD2. Germline lookup yields CDR1 SGHVS and CDR2 FNYEAQ. The CDR3 extends over 15 amino acids. V shed 5 bases, J shed 6 bases, and the junction held 6 bases outside the gene matches. Here the CDR3 DNA reads TGTGCCAGCAGCACCCTAGCGGGAGAGTCCGGGGAGCTGTTTTTT. It specifies CASSTLAGESGELFF.

The rearrangement uses TRBV6-5 and TRBJ2-7, with TRBD1 matching 7 bases. Germline V gene lookup returns CDR1 MNHEY and CDR2 SVGAGI. The CDR3 sequence is 15 residues long. V was clipped by 7 bases and J by 2 bases; unmatched bases: 11. CDR3 in amino acids: CASTYSPGTAYEQYF. DNA of the CDR3: TGTGCCAGCACCTACAGCCCCGGGACAGCCTACGAGCAGTACTTC.

The chain carries TRBV5-6 and TRBJ2-7; 9 bases are shared with TRBD1. The CDR3 totals 17 residues. Germline values: CDR1 SGHDT, CDR2 YYEEEE. J was trimmed by 7 bases and V by 2 bases; bases with no gene match: 16. CDR3 bases: TGTGCCAGCAGCTTAGCAGCGGGGACAGGGCCAAGGGGGGAGCAGTACTTC. This encodes CASSLAAGTGPRGEQYF.

The chain employs TRBV11-2 and TRBJ2-3; 11 nucleotides agree with TRBD2. Unmatched junction bases numbered 6, after V lost 7 bases and J lost 6 bases. CDR1 is SGHAT, CDR2 FQNNGV, per germline. The CDR3 loop spans 14 amino acids. CDR3 in DNA: TGTGCCAGCAACCGACTAGCGGGAAAGGATACGCAGTATTTT. It encodes CASNRLAGKDTQYF.

The table lists this clone with a few counts. This chain connects TRBV27 to TRBJ1-4, with TRBD1 matching 7 bases. V shed 5 bases, J shed 8 bases, and the junction held 14 bases outside the gene matches. Germline CDR1 is MNHEY and CDR2 is SMNVEV (reference sequence). The CDR3 has 16 residues. CDR3: CASSPTGTDGREKLFF. CDR3 in DNA: TGTGCCAGCAGTCCTACCGGGACAGATGGAAGGGAAAAACTGTTTTTT.

The chain has TRBV4-1 and TRBJ2-7; 8 bases agree with TRBD2. After removal of 2 bases from V and 4 bases from J, the junction contained 10 bases not matched to a gene. The CDR3 loop spans 16 amino acids. Germline CDR1 reads MGHRA; CDR2 reads YSYEKL. The chain's CDR3 is CASSQPKDGRGYEQYF. CDR3 bases: TGCGCCAGCAGCCAACCTAAGGACGGGAGGGGATACGAGCAGTACTTC.

This rearrangement joins TRBV28 to TRBJ1-4; D is ambiguous. Germline CDR1 and CDR2: MDHEN and SYDVKM. The CDR3 consists of 15 residues. The ends were cut back, 2 bases at V and 2 bases at J, with 9 bases in the middle. For the CDR3, the DNA is TGTGCCAGCAGTTTACCCGGGAGGACTAATGAAAAACTGTTTTTT. Translated: CASSLPGRTNEKLFF.

The chain has TRBV27 and TRBJ2-1; TRBD2 agrees at 10 bases. This CDR3 contains 16 residues. The V and J ends lost 6 bases and 1 base, in that order; junction bases with no gene match: 6. The germline gives CDR1 MNHEY, CDR2 SMNVEV (reference sequence). The CDR3 reads CASRPRSGRSYNEQFF. CDR3 DNA sequence: TGTGCCAGCAGACCCCGTAGCGGGAGGTCCTACAATGAGCAGTTCTTC.

The V gene is TRBV18, the J gene TRBJ2-4; TRBD1 aligns across 9 bases. CDR1 is KGHSH, CDR2 LQKENI, per germline. The CDR3 has 16 amino acids. The V and J ends lost 4 bases and 7 bases, in that order; junction bases with no gene match: 11. In nucleotides, the CDR3 is TGTGCCAGCTCACTTGAGACAGGGGGTGTCTCGAACATTCAGTACTTC. It specifies CASSLETGGVSNIQYF.